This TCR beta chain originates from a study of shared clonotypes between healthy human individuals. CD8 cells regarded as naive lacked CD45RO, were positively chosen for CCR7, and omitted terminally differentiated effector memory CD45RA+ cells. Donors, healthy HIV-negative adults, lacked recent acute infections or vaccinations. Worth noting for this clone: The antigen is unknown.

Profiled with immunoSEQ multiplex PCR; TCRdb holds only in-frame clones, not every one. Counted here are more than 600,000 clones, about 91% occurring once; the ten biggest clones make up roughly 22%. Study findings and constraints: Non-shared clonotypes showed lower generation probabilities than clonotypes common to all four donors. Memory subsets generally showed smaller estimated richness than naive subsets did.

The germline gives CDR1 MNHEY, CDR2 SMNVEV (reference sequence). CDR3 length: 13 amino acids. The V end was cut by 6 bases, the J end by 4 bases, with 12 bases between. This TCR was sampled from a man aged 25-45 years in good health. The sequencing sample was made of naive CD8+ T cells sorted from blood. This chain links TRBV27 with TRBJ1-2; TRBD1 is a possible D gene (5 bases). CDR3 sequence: CASRPGTRYGYTF. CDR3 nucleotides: TGTGCCAGCAGGCCGGGGACCCGCTATGGCTACACCTTC.